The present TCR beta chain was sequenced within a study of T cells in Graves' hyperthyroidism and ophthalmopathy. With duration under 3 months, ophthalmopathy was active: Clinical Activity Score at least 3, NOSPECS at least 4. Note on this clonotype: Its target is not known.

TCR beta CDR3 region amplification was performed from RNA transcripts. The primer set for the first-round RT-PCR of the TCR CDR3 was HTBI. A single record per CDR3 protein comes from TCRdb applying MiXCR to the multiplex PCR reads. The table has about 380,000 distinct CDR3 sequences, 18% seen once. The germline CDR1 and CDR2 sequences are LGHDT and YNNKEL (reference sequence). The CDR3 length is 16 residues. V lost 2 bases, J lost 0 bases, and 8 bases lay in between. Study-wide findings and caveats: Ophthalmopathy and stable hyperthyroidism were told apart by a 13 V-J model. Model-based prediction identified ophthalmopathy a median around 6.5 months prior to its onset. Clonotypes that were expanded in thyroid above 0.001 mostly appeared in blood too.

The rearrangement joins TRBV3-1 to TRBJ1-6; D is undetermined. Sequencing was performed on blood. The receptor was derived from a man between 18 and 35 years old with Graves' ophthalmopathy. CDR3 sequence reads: CASSQPLGSYNSPLHF. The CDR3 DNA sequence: TGTGCCAGCAGCCAACCTCTAGGCTCCTATAATTCACCCCTCCACTTT.